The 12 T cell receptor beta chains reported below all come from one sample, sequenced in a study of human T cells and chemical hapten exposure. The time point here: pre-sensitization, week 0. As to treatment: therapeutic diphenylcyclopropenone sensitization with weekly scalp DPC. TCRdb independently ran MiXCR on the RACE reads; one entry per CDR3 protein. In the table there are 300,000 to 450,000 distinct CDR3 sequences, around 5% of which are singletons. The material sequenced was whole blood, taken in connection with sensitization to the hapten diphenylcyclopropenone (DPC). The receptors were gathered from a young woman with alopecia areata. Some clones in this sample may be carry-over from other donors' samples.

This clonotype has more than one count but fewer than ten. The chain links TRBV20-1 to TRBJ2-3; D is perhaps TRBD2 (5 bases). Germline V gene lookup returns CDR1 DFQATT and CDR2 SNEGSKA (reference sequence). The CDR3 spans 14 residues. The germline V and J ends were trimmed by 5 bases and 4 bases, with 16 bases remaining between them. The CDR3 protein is CSAPPGGGADTQYF. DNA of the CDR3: TGCAGTGCTCCCCCCGGAGGAGGCGCAGATACGCAGTATTTT.

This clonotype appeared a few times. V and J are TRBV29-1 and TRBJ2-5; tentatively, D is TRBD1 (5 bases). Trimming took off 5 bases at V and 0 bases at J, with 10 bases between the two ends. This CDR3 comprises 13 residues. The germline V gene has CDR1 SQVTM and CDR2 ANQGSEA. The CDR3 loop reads CSVTRQYQETQYF. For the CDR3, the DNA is TGCAGCGTTACGAGACAGTACCAAGAGACCCAGTACTTC.

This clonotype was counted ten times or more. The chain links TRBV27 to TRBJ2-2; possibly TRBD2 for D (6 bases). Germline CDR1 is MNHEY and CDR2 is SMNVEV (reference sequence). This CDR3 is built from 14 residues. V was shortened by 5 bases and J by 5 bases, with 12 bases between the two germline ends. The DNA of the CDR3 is TGTGCCAGCAGTCGCGGGGTGCAAACCGGGGAGCTGTTTTTT. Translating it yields CASSRGVQTGELFF.

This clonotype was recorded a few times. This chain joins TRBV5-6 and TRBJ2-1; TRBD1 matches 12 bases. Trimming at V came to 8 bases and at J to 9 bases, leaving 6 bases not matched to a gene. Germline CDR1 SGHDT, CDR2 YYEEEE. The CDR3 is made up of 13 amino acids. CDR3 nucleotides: TGTGCCAGTACCGGGACAGGGGGCTTTGAGCAGTTCTTC. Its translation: CASTGTGGFEQFF.

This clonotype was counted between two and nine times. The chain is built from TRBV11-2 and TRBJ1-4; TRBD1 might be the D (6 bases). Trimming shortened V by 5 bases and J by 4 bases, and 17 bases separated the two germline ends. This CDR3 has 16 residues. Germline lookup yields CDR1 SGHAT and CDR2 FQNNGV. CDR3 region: CASSQGTSSYNEKLFF. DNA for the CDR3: TGTGCCAGCAGCCAGGGGACATCAAGTTATAATGAAAAACTGTTTTTT.

The CDR3 region is CASCGWTGEPYEQYF. CDR3 in DNA: TGTGCCAGCTGCGGTTGGACAGGGGAGCCCTACGAGCAGTACTTC. The V gene is TRBV25-1, the J gene TRBJ2-7, with TRBD1 identical over 9 bases. The CDR3 is 15 amino acids. Looked up from germline, CDR1 is MGHDK and CDR2 is SYGVNS. The trim removed 8 bases at V and 2 bases at J, leaving 10 bases unmatched.

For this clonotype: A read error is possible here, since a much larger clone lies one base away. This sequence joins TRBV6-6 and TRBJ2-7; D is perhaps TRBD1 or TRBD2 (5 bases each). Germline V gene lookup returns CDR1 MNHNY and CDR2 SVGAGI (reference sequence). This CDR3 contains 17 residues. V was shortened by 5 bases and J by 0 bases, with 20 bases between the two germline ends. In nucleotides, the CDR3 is TGTGCCAGCAGTAGCTTCACTCCGGGACCCAGCTCCTACGAGCAGTACTTC. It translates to CASSSFTPGPSSYEQYF.

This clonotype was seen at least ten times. The CDR3 DNA follows: TGCGCCAGCAGCTCCGGGGCCGTCCAAGAGACCCAGTACTTC. This gives the protein CASSSGAVQETQYF. The V and J genes are TRBV5-1 and TRBJ2-5; the D gene could be TRBD1 or TRBD2 (5 bases each). V was clipped by 3 bases and J by 1 base, with 10 bases between them. The CDR3 spans 14 residues. Germline V lookup: CDR1 SGHRS, CDR2 YFSETQ.

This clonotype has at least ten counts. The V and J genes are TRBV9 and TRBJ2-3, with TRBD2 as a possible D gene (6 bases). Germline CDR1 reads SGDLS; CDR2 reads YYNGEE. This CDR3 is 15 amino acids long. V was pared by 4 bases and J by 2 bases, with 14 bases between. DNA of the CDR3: TGTGCCAGCAGCCTACGGGACTTCTACACAGATACGCAGTATTTT. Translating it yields CASSLRDFYTDTQYF.

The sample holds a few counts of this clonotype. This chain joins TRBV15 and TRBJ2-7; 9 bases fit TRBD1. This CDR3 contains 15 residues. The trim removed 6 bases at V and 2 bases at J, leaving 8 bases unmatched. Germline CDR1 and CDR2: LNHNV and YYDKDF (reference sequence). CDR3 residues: CATSNLGQGTYEQYF. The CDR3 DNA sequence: TGTGCCACCAGTAATCTGGGACAGGGAACCTACGAGCAGTACTTC.

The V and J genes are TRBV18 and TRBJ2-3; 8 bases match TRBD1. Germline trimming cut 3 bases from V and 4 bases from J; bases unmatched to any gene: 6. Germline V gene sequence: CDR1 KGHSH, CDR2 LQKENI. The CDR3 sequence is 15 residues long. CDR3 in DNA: TGTGCCAGCTCACCCAGGGGGCGCGGGGCAGATACGCAGTATTTT. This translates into CASSPRGRGADTQYF.

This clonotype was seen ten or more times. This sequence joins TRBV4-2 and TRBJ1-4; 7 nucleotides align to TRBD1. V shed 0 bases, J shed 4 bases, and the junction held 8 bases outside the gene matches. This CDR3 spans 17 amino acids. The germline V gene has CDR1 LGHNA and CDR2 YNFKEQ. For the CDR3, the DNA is TGTGCCAGCAGCCAAGATCACGGCAGGGGGAATAATGAAAAACTGTTTTTT. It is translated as CASSQDHGRGNNEKLFF.